Listed below are T cell receptor beta chains from one sample, sequenced in a study of cytomegalovirus exposure and HLA in healthy donors. Using immunoSEQ multiplex PCR, the repertoire was profiled, and TCRdb retains in-frame clones only, with some absent. The table has approximately 180,000 clones, about 82% seen once; the top ten hold more than 1.1%. Sequencing used PBMCs. The receptors here all came from a young woman in good health and CMV-seronegative. Both conserved end residues are part of each CDR3. D genes are given only for firm matches. Not every row has a clone size; where given, it reads once, few, many or a size class.

j_call clone_size v_call d_call cdr3_aa cdr3_nt
TRBJ2-7 . TRBV11-3 TRBD2 CASSRGGAKGYEQYF TGTGCCAGCAGCCGCGGGGGGGCTAAAGGGTACGAGCAGTACTTC
TRBJ2-5 . TRBV5-4 TRBD1 CASSPRTGGSETQYF TGTGCCAGCAGCCCCCGAACAGGGGGCTCAGAGACCCAGTACTTC
TRBJ1-1 . TRBV6-5 TRBD1 CASSYDRGVDTEAFF TGTGCCAGCAGTTACGACAGGGGAGTGGACACTGAAGCTTTCTTT
TRBJ2-5 . TRBV20-1 . CSARVEETQYF TGCAGTGCTAGAGTAGAAGAGACCCAGTACTTC
TRBJ2-5 . TRBV7-7 TRBD2 CASSFGLAGTQETQYF TGTGCCAGCAGCTTCGGACTAGCGGGGACTCAAGAGACCCAGTACTTC
TRBJ1-6 few TRBV7-9 . CASSLGGDSPLHF TGTGCCAGCAGCTTGGGCGGGGATTCACCCCTCCACTTT
TRBJ2-2 . TRBV7-9 . CASSLAGANGELFF TGTGCCAGCAGCTTAGCTGGGGCGAACGGGGAGCTGTTTTTT
TRBJ1-5 . TRBV10-1 . CASSDTKDRQPQHF TGCGCCAGCAGTGATACTAAAGACCGCCAGCCCCAGCATTTT
TRBJ2-7 . TRBV5-1 TRBD1 CASSLKGAAYEQYF TGCGCCAGCAGCTTGAAGGGGGCCGCCTACGAGCAGTACTTC
TRBJ1-1 . TRBV10-1 . CASSANWNTEAFF TGCGCCAGCAGCGCTAACTGGAACACTGAAGCTTTCTTT
TRBJ1-5 . TRBV5-4 . CASSFDFSVQHF TGTGCCAGCAGCTTTGACTTTTCCGTCCAGCATTTT
TRBJ2-7 . TRBV11-2 . CASSQGKGSSYEQYF TGTGCCAGCAGCCAGGGGAAGGGCAGCTCCTACGAGCAGTACTTC
TRBJ2-6 once TRBV29-1 . CRSGQGATSGSSGANVLTF TGCAGGTCGGGACAGGGGGCAACTAGCGGGAGTTCTGGGGCCAACGTCCTGACTTTC
TRBJ2-7 . TRBV5-4 . CATTSDRYSYEQYF TGTGCCACGACCTCGGACAGATACTCCTACGAGCAGTACTTC
TRBJ2-3 . TRBV5-4 TRBD2 CASRRSGGAGDTQYF TGTGCCAGCAGACGGAGCGGGGGGGCGGGAGATACGCAGTATTTT
TRBJ1-4 . TRBV5-1 . CASSLGPGQLINEKLFF TGCGCCAGCAGCTTGGGTCCCGGACAGTTAATTAATGAAAAACTGTTTTTT
TRBJ2-7 . TRBV6-5 . CASSYRRGYEQYF TGTGCCAGCAGTTACCGCCGGGGGTACGAGCAGTACTTC
TRBJ1-1 . TRBV6-6 TRBD1 CASSFGRGQRTEAFF TGTGCCAGCAGTTTTGGCAGGGGGCAGAGGACTGAAGCTTTCTTT
TRBJ2-1 . TRBV4-2 TRBD2 CASSQDAGGTYNEQFF TGTGCCAGCAGCCAAGATGCGGGAGGGACCTACAATGAGCAGTTCTTC
TRBJ1-5 . TRBV30 . CAWGLGGDQPQHF TGTGCCTGGGGCTTAGGGGGGGATCAGCCCCAGCATTTT
TRBJ2-7 . TRBV11-3 . CASSPSSYEQYF TGTGCCAGCAGCCCTAGCTCCTACGAGCAGTACTTC
TRBJ1-2 . TRBV9 TRBD1 CASSDQRDRGTDGYTF TGTGCCAGCAGCGATCAGCGGGACAGGGGGACGGATGGCTACACCTTC
TRBJ2-1 once TRBV30 . CAWSVRGLSSYNEQFF TGTGCCTGGAGTGTGCGGGGGCTAAGCTCCTACAATGAGCAGTTCTTC
TRBJ2-5 once TRBV15 TRBD1 CATSTSGQGFLETQYF TGTGCCACCAGCACCTCGGGACAGGGGTTTTTGGAGACCCAGTACTTC
TRBJ1-1 . TRBV7-2 TRBD1 CASSLARGRTEAFF TGTGCCAGCAGCTTAGCCAGGGGGCGAACTGAAGCTTTCTTT
TRBJ2-1 . TRBV4-2 TRBD2 CASSQVTSGEQFF TGTGCCAGCAGCCAAGTTACTAGCGGCGAGCAGTTCTTC
TRBJ1-1 . TRBV25-1 TRBD1 CASGAGGRGTEAFF TGTGCCAGCGGAGCAGGGGGCAGGGGCACTGAAGCTTTCTTT
TRBJ2-3 . TRBV5-1 . CASSPGAGGRDTQYF TGCGCCAGCAGCCCGGGGGCAGGGGGTCGAGATACGCAGTATTTT
TRBJ2-3 . TRBV9 TRBD2 CASSTPVASGASTDTQYF TGTGCCAGCAGCACCCCGGTGGCTAGCGGGGCTAGCACAGATACGCAGTATTTT
TRBJ1-1 . TRBV5-1 . CASSSVGGPGAFF TGCGCCAGCAGCTCGGTGGGTGGCCCGGGAGCTTTCTTT
TRBJ2-3 . TRBV6-1 . CASSVRHLAGRTDTQYF TGTGCCAGCAGTGTTCGACACCTTGCAGGGCGCACAGATACGCAGTATTTT
TRBJ2-1 . TRBV15 . CATSRDNGGFNEQFF TGTGCCACCAGCAGAGACAACGGGGGATTCAATGAGCAGTTCTTC
TRBJ1-2 . TRBV19 . CASSNRHSGRLYGYTF TGTGCCAGTAGTAACCGCCACAGCGGACGCCTCTATGGCTACACCTTC
TRBJ1-2 once TRBV5-1 . CASSFRGGYTF TGCGCCAGCAGCTTCCGCGGGGGCTACACCTTC
TRBJ1-5 . TRBV7-8 TRBD1 CASSYDDRVLQPQHF TGTGCCAGCAGCTATGACGACAGGGTCTTGCAGCCCCAGCATTTT
TRBJ1-2 . TRBV29-1 TRBD1 CSVQFSGTGEFGYGYTF TGCAGCGTCCAGTTTTCCGGGACAGGGGAATTCGGCTATGGCTACACCTTC
TRBJ2-7 . TRBV18 . CASSPSREQYF TGTGCCAGCTCACCCTCGAGGGAGCAGTACTTC
TRBJ2-7 once TRBV5-1 TRBD1 CASSSLGTDYEQYF TGCGCCAGCAGCTCGCTCGGGACAGACTACGAGCAGTACTTC
TRBJ2-2 . TRBV14 TRBD1 CASSSRDRVFGGELFF TGTGCCAGCAGTTCCCGGGACAGGGTATTCGGCGGGGAGCTGTTTTTT
TRBJ2-3 . TRBV5-1 . CASSSRGANTDTQYF TGCGCCAGCAGCTCTCGGGGGGCCAACACAGATACGCAGTATTTT
TRBJ1-5 . TRBV2 . CASSVQQGGVQPQHF TGTGCCAGCAGTGTTCAGCAGGGAGGTGTTCAGCCCCAGCATTTT
TRBJ1-2 . TRBV7-2 TRBD1 CASSLQGVGGQNYGYTF TGTGCCAGCAGCTTACAAGGTGTGGGGGGACAGAACTATGGCTACACCTTC
TRBJ2-7 . TRBV5-1 TRBD2 CASSEGLAGTYEQYF TGCGCCAGCAGCGAGGGACTAGCGGGGACCTACGAGCAGTACTTC
TRBJ1-2 . TRBV19 . CASSTGYPYGYTF TGTGCCAGTAGTACGGGGTATCCATATGGCTACACCTTC
TRBJ2-1 . TRBV27 . CASNSAGGRYNEQFF TGTGCCAGCAACTCGGCAGGGGGGAGATACAATGAGCAGTTCTTC
TRBJ1-4 . TRBV5-1 TRBD1 CASRSHRGTNEKLFF TGCGCCAGCAGGTCTCACAGGGGGACTAATGAAAAACTGTTTTTT
TRBJ1-1 . TRBV5-6 . CASSYDTGTPEAFF TGTGCCAGCAGCTATGATACAGGTACCCCTGAAGCTTTCTTT
TRBJ1-2 . TRBV4-1 . CASSLRGSYGYTF TGCGCCAGCAGCCTGCGGGGTTCTTATGGCTACACCTTC
TRBJ1-5 . TRBV15 . CATSRSGSNQPQHF TGTGCCACCAGCAGGTCCGGGAGCAATCAGCCCCAGCATTTT
TRBJ2-7 . TRBV10-3 TRBD2 CAISEERGTTYEQYF TGTGCCATCAGTGAGGAGCGGGGGACAACCTACGAGCAGTACTTC
TRBJ2-2 . TRBV29-1 TRBD2 CSVGGSSGQNTGELFF TGCAGCGTTGGAGGGTCTAGCGGGCAGAACACCGGGGAGCTGTTTTTT
TRBJ1-4 . TRBV4-1 . CASSQRDSPSNEKLFF TGCGCCAGCAGCCAGAGAGACAGTCCCTCTAATGAAAAACTGTTTTTT
TRBJ2-1 . TRBV29-1 TRBD2 CSAVSGGRQSYNEQFF TGCAGCGCCGTCTCCGGCGGGAGACAGTCCTACAATGAGCAGTTCTTC
TRBJ2-6 . TRBV27 . CASSLEVGSGANVLTF TGTGCCAGCAGTTTAGAGGTTGGCTCTGGGGCCAACGTCCTGACTTTC
TRBJ2-7 once TRBV6-6 TRBD2 CASYSLAGVPIEEQYF TGTGCCAGCTATAGTTTAGCGGGAGTCCCAATTGAGGAGCAGTACTTC
TRBJ1-1 few TRBV19 . CASLWGTGTEAFF TGTGCCAGTCTATGGGGTACGGGGACTGAAGCTTTCTTT
TRBJ2-1 once TRBV12-5 TRBD2 CASGLVQGLAGGYNEQFF TGTGCTAGTGGTTTGGTACAGGGACTAGCGGGAGGTTACAATGAGCAGTTCTTC